This T cell receptor (beta chain) was obtained from a study of Graves' ophthalmopathy and Graves' hyperthyroidism. This clonotype was counted at least ten times. V lost 3 bases, J lost 3 bases, and 9 bases stayed unmatched. Germline values: CDR1 MDHEN, CDR2 SYDVKM. CDR3 length: 16 residues. RNA transcripts were the source from which TCR beta CDR3 regions were amplified. Second-round multiplex PCR came after first-round RT-PCR with HTBI primers. TCRdb processed the multiplex PCR reads anew with MiXCR; each CDR3 protein has one entry. The sample includes around 170,000 distinct CDR3 sequences, less than 45% of them seen just once.

This sequence was found in a middle-aged woman with Graves' ophthalmopathy. The J gene is TRBJ1-1, the V gene TRBV28; the match to TRBD1 covers 8 bases. The specimen sequenced was peripheral blood. The CDR3 region has the DNA TGTGCCAGCAGTTTGTTTCGGGACAGGAGTTACACTGAAGCTTTCTTT. Translation: CASSLFRDRSYTEAFF.